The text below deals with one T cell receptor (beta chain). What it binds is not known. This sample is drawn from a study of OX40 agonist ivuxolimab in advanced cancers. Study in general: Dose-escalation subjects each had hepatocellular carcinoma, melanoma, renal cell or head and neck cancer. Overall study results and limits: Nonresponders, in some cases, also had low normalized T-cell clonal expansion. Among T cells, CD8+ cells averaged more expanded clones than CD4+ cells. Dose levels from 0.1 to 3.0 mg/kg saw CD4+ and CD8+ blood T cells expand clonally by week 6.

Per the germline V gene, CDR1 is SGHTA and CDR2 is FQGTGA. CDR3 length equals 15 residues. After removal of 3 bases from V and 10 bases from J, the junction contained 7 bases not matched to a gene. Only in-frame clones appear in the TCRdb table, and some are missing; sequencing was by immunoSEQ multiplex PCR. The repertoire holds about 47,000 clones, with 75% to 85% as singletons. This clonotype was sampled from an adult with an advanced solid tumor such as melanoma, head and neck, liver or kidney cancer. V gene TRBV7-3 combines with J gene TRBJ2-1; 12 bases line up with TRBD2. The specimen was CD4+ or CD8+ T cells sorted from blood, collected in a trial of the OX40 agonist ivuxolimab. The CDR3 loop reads CASSFASGGAREQFF. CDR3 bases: TGTGCCAGCAGCTTCGCTAGCGGGGGGGCACGAGAGCAGTTCTTC. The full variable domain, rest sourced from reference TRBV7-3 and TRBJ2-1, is GAGVSQTPSNKVTEKGKYVELRCDPISGHTALYWYRQSLGQGPEFLIYFQGTGAADDSGLPNDRFFAVRPEGSVSTLKIQRTERGDSAVYLCASSFASGGAREQFFGPGTRLTVL.